The 18 T cell receptor beta chains listed next were all sequenced from one sample in a study of blood T cell repertoires in COVID-19. Some clones are missing from TCRdb's copy, which holds only in-frame ones; the method was immunoSEQ multiplex PCR. The table records 150,000 to 200,000 clones, 70% to 90% of them present only once. The sequenced sample consisted of peripheral blood. These receptors were collected from a man aged 60 to 75 with acute or convalescent COVID-19.

V usage is TRBV28 and J usage is TRBJ1-5, with 7 nucleotides matching TRBD1. The CDR3 has 15 amino acids. The V gene's germline CDR1 is MDHEN and CDR2 SYDVKM. The trim removed 5 bases at V and 0 bases at J, leaving 4 bases unmatched. As DNA, the CDR3 is TGTGCCAGCAGTAGACAGGGACTTAGCAATCAGCCCCAGCATTTT. As protein: CASSRQGLSNQPQHF.

As to this clone: A junction boundary mismatches the germline segment, possibly from a read error. This rearrangement joins TRBV19 to TRBJ1-3, with TRBD1 matching over 9 bases. The CDR3 contains 14 residues. The germline gives CDR1 LNHDA, CDR2 SQIVND (reference sequence). The CDR3 coding sequence is TGTGCCAGCTCCGGGACAGGGCGTGGAGACACCATATATTTT. Its protein is CASSGTGRGDTIYF.

This chain links TRBV6-1 with TRBJ1-2; D not certain. The CDR3 runs to 14 residues. V was pared by 2 bases and J by 7 bases, with 14 bases between. The germline CDR1 and CDR2 sequences are MNHNS and SASEGT. Here the CDR3 DNA reads TGTGCCAGCAGTGAAAGGAGACGCGACGGTGGCTACACCTTC. Amino acid sequence: CASSERRRDGGYTF.

The table lists this clone with a few counts. The chain couples TRBV11-2 to TRBJ2-2; possible D gene TRBD2, 6 bases. The CDR3 length is 16 residues. In germline, CDR1 is SGHAT, CDR2 FQNNGV. Between the trimmed V and J ends, which lost 5 bases and 0 bases, there was a span of 13 bases. The CDR3 DNA follows: TGTGCCAGCAGCACCCGGAGGGACGCGAACACCGGGGAGCTGTTTTTT. Protein product: CASSTRRDANTGELFF. Filled out from reference TRBV11-2 and TRBJ2-2, the complete variable domain reads EAGVAQSPRYKIIEKRQSVAFWCNPISGHATLYWYQQILGQGPKLLIQFQNNGVVDDSQLPKDRFSAERLKGVDSTLKIQPAKLEDSAVYLCASSTRRDANTGELFFGEGSRLTVL.

This chain connects TRBV13 to TRBJ1-2, with TRBD1 matching over 8 bases. The J segment lost 8 bases and the V segment lost 2 bases, leaving 13 bases of the junction unmatched. Germline CDR1 reads PRHDT; CDR2 reads FYEKMQ (reference sequence). CDR3 length: 16 residues. The CDR3 spells CASSLSVLGQGGGYTF. For the CDR3, the DNA is TGTGCCAGCAGCTTATCTGTTCTCGGACAGGGAGGCGGCTACACCTTC.

The chain couples TRBV5-1 to TRBJ1-2, with 8 bases matching TRBD1. The germline V gene has CDR1 SGHRS and CDR2 YFSETQ. This CDR3 is built from 16 residues. The V and J ends lost 4 bases and 2 bases, in that order; junction bases with no gene match: 10. In nucleotides, the CDR3 is TGCGCCAGCAGCACATATCCCGGACAGGGAAACTATGGCTACACCTTC. Amino acids: CASSTYPGQGNYGYTF.

This clone is a singleton in its sample. The chain uses TRBV12-5 and TRBJ1-1; D possibly corresponds to TRBD1 (6 bases). The CDR3 length is 16 residues. Deletions cut 0 bases from V and 6 bases from J, with 17 bases between. Germline CDR1 and CDR2: LGHNT and FRNRAP. The CDR3 DNA is TGTGCTAGTGGTTTGGTAGTTGGGGGGGCGGCTCCTGAAGCTTTCTTT. Protein sequence: CASGLVVGGAAPEAFF.

V gene TRBV4-2 combines with J gene TRBJ2-6; 10 positions agree with TRBD1. The ends lost 1 base at V and 0 bases at J; junction bases unmatched: 0. Germline CDR1 and CDR2: LGHNA and YNFKEQ. CDR3 size: 17 residues. CDR3 nucleotide sequence: TGTGCCAGCAGCCAAGGGACAGGGGGCTCTGGGGCCAACGTCCTGACTTTC. Translated: CASSQGTGGSGANVLTF.

The chain recombines TRBV24-1 with TRBJ2-5; TRBD2 might be the D (6 bases). V was trimmed by 5 bases and J by 2 bases, leaving 14 bases between them. CDR1 is KGHDR and CDR2 is SFDVKD in the germline V gene. The CDR3 consists of 15 residues. In nucleotides, the CDR3 is TGTGCCACCAGTGGTACGGGACTCATACAAGAGACCCAGTACTTC. It yields the protein CATSGTGLIQETQYF.

This sequence joins TRBV24-1 and TRBJ2-3; 12 bases agree with TRBD2. The germline V gene encodes CDR1 KGHDR and CDR2 SFDVKD. The CDR3 consists of 16 residues. V shed 7 bases and J 2 bases; nucleotides not matched to a gene: 6. This CDR3 is CATSKTSGRSTDTQYF. CDR3 DNA sequence: TGTGCCACCAGCAAAACTAGCGGGAGGTCCACAGATACGCAGTATTTT.

This chain uses TRBV19 with TRBJ1-5, with TRBD1 identical over 7 bases. This CDR3 region has 15 residues. Germline V CDR1 and CDR2: LNHDA, SQIVND (reference sequence). The V and J ends lost 6 bases and 5 bases, in that order; junction bases with no gene match: 10. CDR3 sequence reads: CASSDYTGVDQPQHF. CDR3 nucleotides: TGTGCCAGTAGCGATTATACAGGGGTTGATCAGCCCCAGCATTTT.

This clone appeared a few times. The chain recombines TRBV13 with TRBJ1-1; D may be TRBD1 (6 bases). Germline-derived CDR1 and CDR2 are PRHDT and FYEKMQ (reference sequence). The V and J ends lost 2 bases and 1 base respectively, with 11 bases between them. The CDR3 loop spans 15 amino acids. The CDR3 DNA reads TGTGCCAGCAGCTTACCGGTCAGGGGGAACACTGAAGCTTTCTTT. It specifies CASSLPVRGNTEAFF.

This clone was observed once. The genes are TRBV3-1 (or the pseudogene TRBV3-2) and TRBJ2-7, with D hard to call. This CDR3 has 13 residues. Per germline, CDR1 LGHDT and CDR2 YNNKEL (reference sequence). Trimming took 2 bases from V and 3 from J, leaving 8 bases between them. This CDR3 is CASSQNYFYEQYF. CDR3 DNA sequence: TGTGCCAGCAGCCAAAACTACTTCTACGAGCAGTACTTC.

The chain combines TRBV7-2 with TRBJ2-1, with D possibly being TRBD1 (5 bases). Germline CDR1 SGHTA, CDR2 FQGNSA. The CDR3 runs to 12 residues. V was trimmed by 5 bases and J by 8 bases, leaving 10 bases between them. CDR3 residues: CASSRAGYEQFF. DNA of the CDR3: TGTGCCAGCAGCCGCGCAGGGTATGAGCAGTTCTTC.

The chain couples TRBV27 to TRBJ1-5, with unresolved D. The V gene lost 5 bases and the J gene lost 6 bases, with 11 bases spanning the gap. This CDR3 spans 13 amino acids. Germline lookup yields CDR1 MNHEY and CDR2 SMNVEV (reference sequence). Here the CDR3 reads CASSPGFAQPQHF. The CDR3 bases are TGTGCCAGCAGTCCGGGATTTGCTCAGCCCCAGCATTTT.

The count of this clone is one. This chain connects TRBV28 to TRBJ1-6; TRBD1 might be the D (5 bases). V gave up 5 bases and J gave up 7 bases, with 12 bases separating them. The CDR3 contains 14 residues. Germline CDR1 MDHEN, CDR2 SYDVKM. The CDR3 coding sequence is TGTGCCAGCAGTCGGGACTCTGGGAATTCACCCCTCCACTTT. Its translation is CASSRDSGNSPLHF.

V and J are TRBV28 and TRBJ1-1; D is uncertain. Germline CDR1 reads MDHEN; CDR2 reads SYDVKM. There are 13 residues in the CDR3. V dropped 6 bases and J dropped 0 bases, with 8 bases sitting between them. This CDR3 reads CASSTALNTEAFF. The CDR3, as DNA: TGTGCCAGCAGCACAGCCTTGAACACTGAAGCTTTCTTT.

The chain carries TRBV20-1 and TRBJ1-1; no clear D gene. V was clipped by 5 bases and J by 11 bases, with 6 bases between them. Germline CDR1 reads DFQATT; CDR2 reads SNEGSKA (reference sequence). CDR3 size: 8 residues. CDR3 sequence reads: CSAPRAFF. The CDR3 DNA is TGCAGTGCTCCCCGGGCTTTCTTT.